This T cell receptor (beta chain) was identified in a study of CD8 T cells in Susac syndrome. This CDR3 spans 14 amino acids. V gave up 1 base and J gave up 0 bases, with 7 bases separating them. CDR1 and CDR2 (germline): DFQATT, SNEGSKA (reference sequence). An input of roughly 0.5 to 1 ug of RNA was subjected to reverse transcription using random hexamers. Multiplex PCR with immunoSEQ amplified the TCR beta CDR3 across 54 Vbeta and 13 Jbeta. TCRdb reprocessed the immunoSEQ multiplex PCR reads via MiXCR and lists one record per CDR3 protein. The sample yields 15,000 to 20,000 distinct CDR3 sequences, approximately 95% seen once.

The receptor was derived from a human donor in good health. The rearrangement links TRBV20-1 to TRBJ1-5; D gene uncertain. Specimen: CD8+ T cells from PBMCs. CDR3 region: CSARAAGSNQPQHF. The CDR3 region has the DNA TGCAGTGCTAGAGCGGCGGGTAGCAATCAGCCCCAGCATTTT.